What follows is one T cell receptor (beta chain) and its context. This sample stems from a study of glioma-infiltrating T cells after dendritic cell vaccination. The germline V gene encodes CDR1 MGHRA and CDR2 YSYEKL. V dropped 8 bases and J dropped 5; count of bases not matched to a gene: 14. CDR3 length equals 16 residues. TCRB CDR3 was amplified from 2 ug genomic DNA or less. Here immunoSEQ multiplex PCR was the method, and the copy in TCRdb shows in-frame clones only, minus some. The sample carries more than 95,000 clones, roughly 81% recorded once. The chain has TRBV4-1 and TRBJ2-7; 11 bases match TRBD1. The receptor was isolated from a human donor with glioblastoma. The specimen was blood, collected before dendritic cell vaccination. DNA of the CDR3: TGCGCCAGCCAAGAGAGGACAGGGGGCTTCAGTGACGAGCAGTACTTC. This sequence encodes CASQERTGGFSDEQYF.